The 21 T cell receptor beta chains presented below share a single source sample, sequenced in a study of regulatory T cells in long-lasting Graves disease. Arm-PCR with iRepertoire HTBI primers amplified the CDR3 regions for these TCR beta libraries. TCRdb passed the multiplex PCR reads through MiXCR, listing each CDR3 protein once. The sample lists fewer than 450,000 distinct CDR3 sequences, approximately 16% occurring once. Sample time point: newly diagnosed GD, antithyroid drugs for less than 3 months. Extracted RNA from PBMCs served as the source of the TCR library. The same sample was also studied in work on T cells in Graves' hyperthyroidism and ophthalmopathy.

Sequencing used peripheral blood mononuclear cells (PBMCs), obtained at new diagnosis, from a patient treated with antithyroid drugs. These receptors all come from a woman aged 40 to 55 with Graves disease.

Turning to this clonotype: It is likely a read error: a sequence one base away is far more abundant. The chain recombines TRBV12-3 or TRBV12-4 with TRBJ2-5, with D maybe TRBD2 (5 bases). The closer fit of TRBJ2-1 to the DNA end suggests the J call may be wrong. This CDR3 has 14 residues. Written as DNA, the CDR3 is TGTGCCAGCGGATGGGAAGACTACTACAATGAGCAGTTCTTC. Translating it yields CASGWEDYYNEQFF.

This clonotype occurred many times. V usage is TRBV10-1 and J usage is TRBJ1-2, with TRBD1 matching over 7 bases. The CDR3 runs 14 residues. Trimming at V came to 3 bases and at J to 0 bases, leaving 1 base not matched to a gene. Germline lookup yields CDR1 WNHNN and CDR2 SYGVQD (reference sequence). The CDR3 DNA reads as TGCGCCAGCAGTGAAGGGACAGCTAACTATGGCTACACCTTC. It yields the protein CASSEGTANYGYTF.

The chain couples TRBV14 to TRBJ2-1; the D call may be TRBD1 or TRBD2 (5 bases each). The CDR3 contains 17 residues. From germline, CDR1 is SGHDN and CDR2 FVKESK. Trimming took 1 base from V and 4 from J, leaving 17 bases between them. Here the CDR3 DNA reads TGTGCCAGCAGCCAAGGGATTGGTCTCGAGGGGTACAATGAGCAGTTCTTC. It specifies CASSQGIGLEGYNEQFF.

The V and J genes are TRBV28 and TRBJ1-5; no clear D. The V gene's germline CDR1 is MDHEN and CDR2 SYDVKM. Trimming cost V 9 bases and J 0 bases, with 6 bases left between them. The CDR3 totals 12 residues. The CDR3 here is CASGYSNQPQHF. Here the CDR3 DNA reads TGTGCCAGTGGATATAGCAATCAGCCCCAGCATTTT. Looking up the rest from reference TRBV28 and TRBJ1-5 gives the full variable domain: DVKVTQSSRYLVKRTGEKVFLECVQDMDHENMFWYRQDPGLGLRLIYFSYDVKMKEKGDIPEGYSVSREKKERFSLILESASTNQTSMYLCASGYSNQPQHFGDGTRLSIL.

This clonotype was seen more than once but under ten times. This chain connects TRBV5-1 to TRBJ1-1; D gene ambiguous. Trimming took off 0 bases at V and 2 bases at J, with 8 bases between the two ends. This CDR3 comprises 14 residues. Germline CDR1 SGHRS, CDR2 YFSETQ. CDR3 in DNA: TGCGCCAGCAGCTTGGCTGCGCTAAACACTGAAGCTTTCTTT. Translation gives CASSLAALNTEAFF. Filled out from reference TRBV5-1 and TRBJ1-1, the complete variable domain reads KAGVTQTPRYLIKTRGQQVTLSCSPISGHRSVSWYQQTPGQGLQFLFEYFSETQRNKGNFPGRFSGRQFSNSRSEMNVSTLELGDSALYLCASSLAALNTEAFFGQGTRLTVV.

This clonotype was seen repeatedly, ten times or more. As DNA, the CDR3 is TGCAGTGGGCAAGCGGGAGGGCGCTCCTACAATGAGCAGTTCTTC. It codes for CSGQAGGRSYNEQFF. V is TRBV20-1 and J is TRBJ2-1; 10 bases fit TRBD2. After removal of 7 bases from V and 0 bases from J, the junction contained 6 bases not matched to a gene. This CDR3 comprises 15 residues. The germline V gene encodes CDR1 DFQATT and CDR2 SNEGSKA (reference sequence).

The CDR3 is CSAPQGTTDTQYF. The CDR3 DNA is TGCAGTGCCCCACAGGGAACCACAGATACGCAGTATTTT. V gene TRBV20-1 combines with J gene TRBJ2-3; weak D call: TRBD1 (6 bases). Germline lookup yields CDR1 DFQATT and CDR2 SNEGSKA (reference sequence). Trimming removed 6 bases at V and 2 bases at J, with 12 bases between. CDR3 size: 13 residues.

This clonotype was observed at least ten times. The rearrangement links TRBV5-1 to TRBJ2-5, with 10 positions matching TRBD1. The ends lost 4 bases at V and 1 base at J; junction bases unmatched: 7. CDR1 and CDR2 from the germline V gene are SGHRS and YFSETQ. The CDR3 totals 16 residues. The DNA of the CDR3 is TGCGCCAGCAGCCGCCGGGACAGGGGTTCCCAAGAGACCCAGTACTTC. Amino acids: CASSRRDRGSQETQYF.

This clonotype has more than one count but fewer than ten. The chain joins TRBV5-5 to TRBJ2-3; 7 nucleotides match TRBD2. The CDR3 loop spans 14 amino acids. Germline V lookup: CDR1 SGHKS, CDR2 YYEKEE (reference sequence). The trim removed 2 bases at V and 5 bases at J, leaving 5 bases unmatched. CDR3 protein: CASSFAGVIDTQYF. DNA of the CDR3: TGTGCCAGCAGCTTCGCGGGAGTAATAGATACGCAGTATTTT.

In its sample, this clonotype was seen many times. The chain combines TRBV7-6 with TRBJ1-1; TRBD1 matches 7 bases. CDR1 is SGHVS and CDR2 is FNYEAQ in the germline V gene. This CDR3 spans 16 amino acids. Trimming cost V 1 base and J 0 bases; bases outside gene matches: 5. CDR3 sequence (DNA): TGTGCCAGCAGCTTAGGAGGGGGCAGAATGAACACTGAAGCTTTCTTT. Translation gives CASSLGGGRMNTEAFF.

The table lists this clonotype with many counts. One end of the junction varies from germline; a read error may be responsible. The CDR3 region has the DNA TGTGCCAGCAGTAACTCGGAAGGATCTCAGCCCCAGCATTTT. Its protein product is CASSNSEGSQPQHF. The chain combines TRBV6-5 with TRBJ1-5, with D unclear. Germline V gene sequence: CDR1 MNHEY, CDR2 SVGAGI. This CDR3 comprises 14 residues.

The V call is TRBV20-1, the J call TRBJ2-3; 8 nucleotides agree with TRBD2. Germline V lookup: CDR1 DFQATT, CDR2 SNEGSKA (reference sequence). The CDR3 is 15 amino acids. Trimming took 0 bases from V and 4 from J; bases not matched to a gene: 6. Written as DNA, the CDR3 is TGCAGTGCTAGAGACCCCGGGAGGGTGGCAGATACGCAGTATTTT. Its translation: CSARDPGRVADTQYF.

This clonotype was counted ten times or more. CDR3 loop: CASSPTGLAGGIGELFF. In nucleotides, the CDR3 is TGTGCCAGCAGCCCAACCGGACTAGCGGGAGGTATCGGGGAGCTGTTTTTT. The rearrangement uses TRBV12-3 or TRBV12-4 and TRBJ2-2; 14 positions agree with TRBD2. The V gene end was trimmed by 6 bases and the J gene end by 7 bases; junction bases not matched to a gene: 10. The CDR3 has 17 amino acids.

This clonotype appeared many times. The chain uses TRBV2 and TRBJ2-1, with 9 bases lining up with TRBD1. Per the germline V gene, CDR1 is SNHLY and CDR2 is FYNNEI. The CDR3 is 13 residues long. V shed 7 bases, J shed 9 bases, and the junction held 7 bases outside the gene matches. CDR3 coding DNA: TGTGCCAGCAAACAGGGGGCAGATGGTGAGCAGTTCTTC. Protein sequence: CASKQGADGEQFF.

This chain links TRBV18 with TRBJ2-7, with TRBD1 identical over 8 bases. The CDR3 length is 13 residues. V was pared by 5 bases and J by 6 bases, with 6 bases of the junction left unmatched. CDR1 and CDR2 from the germline V gene are KGHSH and LQKENI. CDR3 protein: CASSGRQGIEQYF. The CDR3 DNA reads TGTGCCAGCTCAGGTCGACAGGGGATCGAGCAGTACTTC.

V and J are TRBV4-1 and TRBJ1-2; 10 bases align to TRBD1. This CDR3 region has 14 residues. In germline, CDR1 is MGHRA, CDR2 YSYEKL. The junction had 3 bases not matched to a gene; V was cut back by 3 bases and J by 5 bases. The CDR3 loop is CASSHPGQGYGYTF. CDR3 DNA sequence: TGCGCCAGCAGCCATCCGGGACAGGGGTATGGCTACACCTTC.

This clonotype appeared many times. The genes are TRBV2 and TRBJ2-7, with 7 bases fitting TRBD1. In germline, CDR1 is SNHLY, CDR2 FYNNEI. J lost 1 base, V lost 7 bases, and 7 bases had no gene match. The CDR3 has 14 residues. The CDR3 bases are TGTGCCAGCACCCTCCAGACAGGGTCCTACGAGCAGTACTTC. It codes for CASTLQTGSYEQYF. The full variable domain, its missing parts supplied by reference TRBV2 and TRBJ2-7, is EPEVTQTPSHQVTQMGQEVILRCVPISNHLYFYWYRQILGQKVEFLVSFYNNEISEKSEIFDDQFSVERPDGSNFTLKIRSTKLEDSAMYFCASTLQTGSYEQYFGPGTRLTVT.

On this clonotype: A clone one base away is much larger, so this may be a read error. The gene calls are TRBV15 and TRBJ2-3, with 12 positions matching TRBD2. Germline V lookup: CDR1 LNHNV, CDR2 YYDKDF (reference sequence). There are 16 residues in the CDR3. The CDR3 DNA sequence: TGTGCCGCCAGCAGCGGGACTAGCGGGTCCTTATCTACGCAGTATTTT. Translation gives CAASSGTSGSLSTQYF.

The chain combines TRBV28 with TRBJ1-5, with TRBD1 identical over 7 bases. CDR1 is MDHEN, CDR2 SYDVKM, per germline. With V trimmed by 2 bases and J by 3 bases, 4 bases remained unmatched. The length of the CDR3 is 15 residues. The CDR3 sequence: CASSLVQGDNQPQHF. The CDR3 nucleotides are TGTGCCAGCAGTTTAGTCCAGGGGGACAATCAGCCCCAGCATTTT.

This clonotype was counted at least ten times. V gene TRBV20-1 combines with J gene TRBJ2-7, with TRBD1 matching 8 bases. The length of the CDR3 is 13 residues. The trim removed 3 bases at V and 2 bases at J, leaving 3 bases unmatched. Germline CDR1 DFQATT, CDR2 SNEGSKA (reference sequence). DNA of the CDR3: TGCAGTGCTAGCCGGACAGGGCCCTACGAGCAGTACTTC. Protein product: CSASRTGPYEQYF.

This clonotype was found many times. The V gene is TRBV29-1, the J gene TRBJ2-3, with D perhaps TRBD2 (6 bases). V gave up 2 bases and J gave up 0 bases, with 12 bases separating them. This CDR3 is 15 amino acids long. The germline gives CDR1 SQVTM, CDR2 ANQGSEA. The CDR3 here is CSVESGAGSTDTQYF. CDR3 nucleotides: TGCAGCGTTGAATCGGGTGCGGGAAGCACAGATACGCAGTATTTT.